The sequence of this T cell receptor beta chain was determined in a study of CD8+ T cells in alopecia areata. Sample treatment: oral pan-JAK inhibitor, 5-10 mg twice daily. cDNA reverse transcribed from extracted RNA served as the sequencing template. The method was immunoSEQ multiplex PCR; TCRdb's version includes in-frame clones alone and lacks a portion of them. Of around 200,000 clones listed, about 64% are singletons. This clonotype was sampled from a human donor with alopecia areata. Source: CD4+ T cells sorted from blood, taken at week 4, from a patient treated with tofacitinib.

CDR3 protein: CASSPWRYGYTF. As DNA, the CDR3 is TGTGCCAGCAGTCCCTGGCGCTATGGCTACACCTTC. This rearrangement joins TRBV9 to TRBJ1-2; D unclear. Germline loops: CDR1 SGDLS, CDR2 YYNGEE. Between the trimmed V and J ends, which lost 5 bases and 4 bases, there was a span of 9 bases. The CDR3 loop spans 12 amino acids.